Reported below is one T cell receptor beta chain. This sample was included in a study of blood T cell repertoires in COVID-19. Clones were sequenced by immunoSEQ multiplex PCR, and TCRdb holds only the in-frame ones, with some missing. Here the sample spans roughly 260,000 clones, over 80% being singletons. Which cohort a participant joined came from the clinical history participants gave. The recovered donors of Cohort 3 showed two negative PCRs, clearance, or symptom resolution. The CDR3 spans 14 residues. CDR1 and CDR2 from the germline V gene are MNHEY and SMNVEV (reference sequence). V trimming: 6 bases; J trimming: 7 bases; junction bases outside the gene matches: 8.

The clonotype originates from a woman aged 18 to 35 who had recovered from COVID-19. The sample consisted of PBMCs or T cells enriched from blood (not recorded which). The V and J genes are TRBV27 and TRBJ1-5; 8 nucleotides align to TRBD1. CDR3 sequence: CASRPQGAGQPQHF. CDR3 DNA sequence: TGTGCCAGCAGACCCCAGGGGGCAGGACAGCCCCAGCATTTT.